This T cell receptor beta chain was observed in a study of blood T cell repertoires in COVID-19. Profiled with immunoSEQ multiplex PCR; TCRdb holds only in-frame clones, not every one. Seen here are 300,000 to 400,000 clones, roughly 87% observed once, and the top ten hold around 8.9%. The CDR3 totals 16 residues. Germline CDR1 reads KGHSH; CDR2 reads LQKENI. V was clipped by 3 bases and J by 6 bases; unmatched bases: 14. This chain links TRBV18 with TRBJ2-7; 7 nucleotides align to TRBD1. The TCR sequence derives from a man under 40 with COVID-19, enrolled during active disease. The specimen was peripheral blood. CDR3 in DNA: TGTGCCAGCTCACCCACGGACAGGAGAGGTTCTGGCGAGCAGTACTTC. This sequence encodes CASSPTDRRGSGEQYF.